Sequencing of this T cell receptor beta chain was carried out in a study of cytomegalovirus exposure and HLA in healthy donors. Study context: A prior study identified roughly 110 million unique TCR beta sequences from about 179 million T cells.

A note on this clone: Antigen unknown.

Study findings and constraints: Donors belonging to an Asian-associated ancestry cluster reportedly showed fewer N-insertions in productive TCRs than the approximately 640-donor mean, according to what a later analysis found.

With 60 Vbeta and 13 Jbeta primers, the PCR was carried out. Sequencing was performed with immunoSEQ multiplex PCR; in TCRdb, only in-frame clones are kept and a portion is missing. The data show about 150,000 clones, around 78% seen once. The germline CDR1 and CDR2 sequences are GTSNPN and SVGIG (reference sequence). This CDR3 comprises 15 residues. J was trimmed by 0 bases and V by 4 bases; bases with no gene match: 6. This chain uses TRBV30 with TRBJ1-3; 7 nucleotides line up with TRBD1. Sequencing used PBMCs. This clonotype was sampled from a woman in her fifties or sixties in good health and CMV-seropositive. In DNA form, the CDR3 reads TGTGCCTGGACCAACAGGGGTTACTCTGGAAACACCATATATTTT. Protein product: CAWTNRGYSGNTIYF.